A selection of T cell receptor beta chains follows, all from one sample in a study of graft-versus-host responses after intestinal transplantation. Repertoires were generated with immunoSEQ multiplex PCR, while TCRdb's copy carries only in-frame clones and drops some. The sample shows around 100,000 clones, about 92% of them seen only once. These TCRs are of unknown antigen specificity. The source was unstimulated CD8+ T cells sorted from spleen or lymph node cells, collected before transplant. These receptors were taken from a human donor who was the organ donor for an intestinal transplant. Both conserved end residues are part of each CDR3. The D gene is left open where the match is weak. Only part of the rows carry a size: once, few, many, or a class if the clone is expanded.

>TRBV7-9|TRBD2|TRBJ2-1|NA
CASSSTYGLAEDNEQFF
TGTGCCAGCAGCTCGACGTATGGGCTAGCGGAAGACAATGAGCAGTTCTTC
>TRBV6-1|TRBD2|TRBJ2-7|NA
CATEGQREDEQYF
TGTGCCACCGAGGGACAGCGGGAGGACGAGCAGTACTTC
>TRBV6-5|TRBD1|TRBJ2-5|NA
CASSDRGPRTQYF
TGTGCCAGCAGCGACAGGGGGCCGCGGACCCAGTACTTC
>TRBV10-3|NA|TRBJ2-7|NA
CAIATGNPNEQYF
TGTGCCATCGCCACAGGGAACCCCAACGAGCAGTACTTC
>TRBV6-1|NA|TRBJ2-3|NA
CASSERSSGTDTQYF
TGTGCCAGCAGTGAACGGTCGTCCGGCACAGATACGCAGTATTTT
>TRBV6-1|TRBD2|TRBJ2-1|few
CASSERAGGGYEQFF
TGTGCCAGCAGTGAAAGGGCGGGAGGTGGCTATGAGCAGTTCTTC
>TRBV5-4|TRBD2|TRBJ2-2|NA
CASSGKPGTSDDYTGELFF
TGTGCCAGCAGCGGGAAACCCGGGACTAGCGATGATTACACCGGGGAGCTGTTTTTT
>TRBV28|TRBD1|TRBJ2-2|NA
CASSSGTGGKFRVTGELFF
TGTGCCAGCAGTTCCGGAACAGGGGGCAAATTTAGGGTCACCGGGGAGCTGTTTTTT
>TRBV11-2|TRBD1|TRBJ2-3|NA
CASSPAQGARRDTQYF
TGTGCCAGCAGCCCTGCCCAGGGGGCAAGGAGAGATACGCAGTATTTT
>TRBV4-3|NA|TRBJ1-1|NA
CASSPNVDTEAFF
TGCGCCAGCAGCCCCAACGTCGACACTGAAGCTTTCTTT
>TRBV9|NA|TRBJ2-3|NA
CASSDLVGGDTQYF
TGTGCCAGCAGCGACCTCGTGGGGGGCGATACGCAGTATTTT
>TRBV6-6|NA|TRBJ1-1|few
CASNGPRNTEAFF
TGTGCCAGCAATGGACCGAGGAACACTGAAGCTTTCTTT
>TRBV30|NA|TRBJ1-1|NA
CAWSVTGGTEAFF
TGTGCCTGGAGTGTAACGGGGGGCACTGAAGCTTTCTTT
>TRBV19|NA|TRBJ2-7|NA
CASSITPSYEQYF
TGTGCCAGTAGTATAACACCGTCCTACGAGCAGTACTTC
>TRBV2|NA|TRBJ1-4|NA
CASSFINPREKLFF
TGTGCCAGCAGTTTCATTAATCCTAGGGAAAAACTGTTTTTT